The 8 T cell receptor beta chains listed next were all sequenced from one sample in a study of blood T cell repertoires in COVID-19. Sequencing was performed with immunoSEQ multiplex PCR; in TCRdb, only in-frame clones are kept and a portion is missing. The data hold over 200,000 clones, with 80% to 90% observed a single time. What was sequenced was peripheral blood. The origin of the receptors is a man older than 75 with acute or convalescent COVID-19.

The rearrangement uses TRBV30 and TRBJ1-3, with D unresolved. This CDR3 region has 14 residues. Germline CDR1 is GTSNPN and CDR2 is SVGIG (reference sequence). The V end was cut by 4 bases, the J end by 0 bases, with 10 bases between. This CDR3 is CAWMQGSSGNTIYF. In DNA, the CDR3 is TGTGCCTGGATGCAAGGGAGCTCTGGAAACACCATATATTTT.

The rearrangement uses TRBV7-9 and TRBJ2-1, with TRBD2 matching 11 bases. The germline CDR1 and CDR2 sequences are SEHNR and FQNEAQ (reference sequence). The V gene end was trimmed by 5 bases and the J gene end by 10 bases; junction bases not matched to a gene: 10. The CDR3 covers 15 residues. CDR3 loop: CASSKDPGLAAEQFF. The CDR3 DNA is TGTGCCAGCAGCAAAGATCCGGGACTAGCGGCCGAGCAGTTCTTC. Full variable domain (remainder filled in from reference TRBV7-9 and TRBJ2-1): DTGVSQNPRHKITKRGQNVTFRCDPISEHNRLYWYRQTLGQGPEFLTYFQNEAQLEKSRLLSDRFSAERPKGSFSTLEIQRTEQGDSAMYLCASSKDPGLAAEQFFGPGTRLTVL.

The chain has TRBV24-1 and TRBJ1-2; 11 bases map to TRBD1. The CDR3 is 15 amino acids. The J segment lost 8 bases and the V segment lost 3 bases, leaving 7 bases of the junction unmatched. Germline V gives CDR1 KGHDR, CDR2 SFDVKD. DNA for the CDR3: TGTGCCACCAGTGATCCGGGACAGGGGGTGAGCGGCTACACCTTC. Translating it yields CATSDPGQGVSGYTF.

The chain links TRBV7-9 to TRBJ1-1; D remains ambiguous. V lost 5 bases and J lost 4, with 17 bases in between. Germline V lookup: CDR1 SEHNR, CDR2 FQNEAQ (reference sequence). This CDR3 contains 15 residues. CDR3 in amino acids: CASSPGYGVGTEAFF. CDR3 DNA sequence: TGTGCCAGCAGCCCGGGGTATGGTGTAGGCACTGAAGCTTTCTTT.

J is TRBJ2-5 and V is TRBV5-4; 7 bases line up with TRBD1. J lost 8 bases, V lost 4 bases, and 8 bases had no gene match. The CDR3 length is 13 residues. Germline V gene lookup returns CDR1 SGHNT and CDR2 YYREEE (reference sequence). In nucleotides, the CDR3 is TGTGCCAGCAGCATGACAGGGTTGCCCACCCAGTACTTC. This sequence encodes CASSMTGLPTQYF.

This clone turned up a few times. The V call is TRBV3-1 (or the pseudogene TRBV3-2), the J call TRBJ2-3, with 11 positions matching TRBD2. Germline-derived CDR1 and CDR2 are LGHDT and YNNKEL (reference sequence). Trimming at V came to 2 bases and at J to 1 base, leaving 5 bases not matched to a gene. This CDR3 contains 17 residues. CDR3 nucleotides: TGTGCCAGCAGCCAAACCTTAGCGGGGGGGCGCACAGATACGCAGTATTTT. This codes for CASSQTLAGGRTDTQYF.

The rearrangement links TRBV19 to TRBJ2-2; 8 bases fit TRBD1. The CDR3 length is 15 residues. Unmatched junction bases numbered 3, after V lost 1 base and J lost 5 bases. Germline CDR1 is LNHDA and CDR2 is SQIVND (reference sequence). DNA of the CDR3: TGTGCCAGTAGTATAGCAGGGGGCGGGACCGGGGAGCTGTTTTTT. Protein: CASSIAGGGTGELFF.

The chain joins TRBV27 to TRBJ1-1; unclear D gene. Looked up from germline, CDR1 is MNHEY and CDR2 is SMNVEV (reference sequence). The ends were cut back, 7 bases at V and 3 bases at J, with 12 bases in the middle. The CDR3 has 13 residues. The CDR3 region has the DNA TGTGCCAGCACCCTTACTCCCTACACTGAAGCTTTCTTT. Protein product: CASTLTPYTEAFF.